Reported below is one T cell receptor (beta chain). Its antigen is unidentified. The data originate from a study of cytomegalovirus exposure and HLA in healthy donors. Whole-study results and caveats: Cytomegalovirus-associated TCR beta chains were listed, numbering 150 to 200. The classifier reportedly diagnosed cytomegalovirus status with high sensitivity and specificity. Most TCR sequences were uncommon, yet certain public TCRs appeared in many donors.

The donors formed part of the approximately 110-subject validation cohort, distinct from the approximately 670-subject first cohort. CDR3 length: 15 residues. V lost 4 bases and J 9 bases, leaving 20 bases between the germline ends. CDR1 and CDR2 from the germline V gene are SGHRS and YFSETQ. Only in-frame clones appear in the TCRdb table, and some are missing; sequencing was by immunoSEQ multiplex PCR. The data contain 150,000 to 200,000 clones, less than 90% of them seen just once; the ten biggest clones take up approximately 10%. This receptor was identified in a man aged 25 to 40 in good health and CMV-seropositive. The sequencing sample was made of PBMCs. The chain recombines TRBV5-1 with TRBJ2-1; a possible D gene is TRBD2 (6 bases). This CDR3 is CASSPPEGGDTEQFF. The DNA for the CDR3 is TGCGCCAGCAGCCCGCCGGAGGGCGGTGACACTGAGCAGTTCTTC.